This passage covers 10 T cell receptor beta chains from one sample sequenced in a study of molecular identifiers for immune sequencing clone quantification. TCRdb reprocessed the PCR reads with MiXCR, giving one entry per CDR3 protein. The sample gives about 300,000 distinct CDR3 sequences, roughly a fifth of which show up once; about 0.79% is in the top ten. The sample comprised naive CD8+ T cells from blood, with Jurkat cell RNA spiked in. Subset described: FACS-sorted CD8+CD4-CCR7+CD45RA+ naive T cells. These receptor sequences come from a human donor in good health. Some libraries in this study had Jurkat cell RNA spiked in.

Concerning this clonotype: A much larger clone is a single base away; this may be a read error. The rearrangement joins TRBV7-6 to TRBJ2-1, with D maybe TRBD1 (6 bases). The V end lost 3 bases, the J end lost 12 bases, and 15 bases lay between the germline ends. There are 13 residues in the CDR3. Germline CDR1 reads SGHVS; CDR2 reads FNYEAQ. The CDR3 coding sequence is TGTGCCAGCAGCTTCGACAGGCGATCGCCGCAGTTCTTC. Protein: CASSFDRRSPQFF.

In its sample, this clonotype was seen many times. V is TRBV19 and J is TRBJ1-2, with 11 bases matching TRBD1. V shed 5 bases and J 6 bases; nucleotides not matched to a gene: 2. The CDR3 totals 13 residues. CDR1 and CDR2 (germline): LNHDA, SQIVND (reference sequence). As DNA, the CDR3 is TGTGCCAGTAGTTTGGGACAGGGGGATGGCTACACCTTC. It yields the protein CASSLGQGDGYTF.

The V gene is TRBV27, the J gene TRBJ2-3, with a tentative D call TRBD1 (6 bases). The CDR3 runs to 17 residues. Germline-derived CDR1 and CDR2 are MNHEY and SMNVEV (reference sequence). V was pared by 4 bases and J by 4 bases, with 21 bases between. DNA for the CDR3: TGTGCCAGCAGTTCACCCCAGAGGCAGGGGCTGGCAGATACGCAGTATTTT. Its translation: CASSSPQRQGLADTQYF.

Regarding this clonotype: A much larger clone lies one base from this, so it may be a read error. The chain has TRBV7-9 and TRBJ2-7; D perhaps matches TRBD2 (6 bases). V lost 4 bases, J lost 4 bases, and 14 bases lay in between. CDR1 and CDR2 (germline): SEHNR, FQNEAQ (reference sequence). CDR3 length equals 14 residues. The CDR3 nucleotides read TGTGCCAGCAGCTCGACGGCGGGGCATTACGAGCAGTACTTC. Translation gives CASSSTAGHYEQYF.

This clonotype was counted ten times or more. The rearrangement links TRBV29-1 to TRBJ2-7; 9 bases map to TRBD1. This CDR3 contains 13 residues. Looked up from germline, CDR1 is SQVTM and CDR2 is ANQGSEA. CDR3: CSCRTGASYEQYF. In DNA, the CDR3 is TGCAGTTGTAGGACAGGGGCCAGTTACGAGCAGTACTTC.

With regard to this clonotype: A read error is possible here, since a much larger clone lies one base away. The chain links TRBV27 to TRBJ2-5; tentatively, D is TRBD2 (5 bases). CDR3 length equals 14 residues. Germline V gives CDR1 MNHEY, CDR2 SMNVEV (reference sequence). CDR3 in amino acids: CAGSLTLAGETQYF. The CDR3 nucleotides read TGTGCCGGCAGTTTAACTCTAGCTGGGGAGACCCAGTACTTC.

The J gene is TRBJ2-2, the V gene TRBV10-3; D may be TRBD2 (5 bases). The CDR3 spans 14 residues. CDR1 and CDR2 (germline): ENHRY, SYGVKD. The V end was cut by 6 bases, the J end by 7 bases, with 15 bases between. The CDR3 is CAIRPHPGIGELFF. The DNA of the CDR3 is TGTGCCATCAGGCCCCACCCGGGGATCGGGGAGCTGTTTTTT.

The chain carries TRBV10-3 and TRBJ2-1, with TRBD2 identical over 10 bases. With 3 bases clipped from V and 9 bases from J, the junction kept 5 bases outside the gene matches. Germline V gives CDR1 ENHRY, CDR2 SYGVKD. This CDR3 is 14 amino acids long. The CDR3 here is CAISDSLAGTEQFF. The DNA of the CDR3 is TGTGCCATCAGTGATTCACTAGCGGGAACTGAGCAGTTCTTC.

For this clonotype: A much larger clone lies a single base off, so this may be a read error. As the CDR3 is not closed by the conserved phenylalanine or tryptophan, this likely results from a read error. The V call is TRBV9, the J call TRBJ2-5, with 8 bases that match TRBD1. CDR3 length: 15 amino acids. Losses at the gene ends were 4 bases for V and 4 bases for J; bases not matched to a gene: 9. The V gene's germline CDR1 is SGDLS and CDR2 YYNGEE. CDR3 sequence: CASSPRTGLLETQYL. The CDR3 coding sequence is TGTGCCAGCAGCCCACGGACAGGGTTGTTAGAGACCCAGTACCTC.

Ten or more counts support this clonotype. The chain is built from TRBV28 and TRBJ2-7; either TRBD1 or TRBD2 may supply D (6 bases each). Germline assignment: CDR1 MDHEN and CDR2 SYDVKM. This CDR3 is built from 14 residues. Trimming cost V 5 bases and J 0 bases, with 11 bases left between them. CDR3 protein: CASSARDTSYEQYF. In DNA form, the CDR3 reads TGTGCCAGCAGTGCGCGGGACACCTCCTACGAGCAGTACTTC.